Reported below is one T cell receptor (beta chain). Its specificity is unknown. Libraries were prepared by immunoSEQ multiplex PCR; TCRdb keeps only in-frame clonotypes and omits some of them. The sample shows some 97,000 clones, approximately 80% of them seen only once. The record originates from a study of PD-1 blockade in mismatch repair-deficient tumors. Overall study context: Enrolled about 2012-2016, patients had progressing, pretreated mismatch repair-deficient cancers of over nine types. Notes on the study in general: Rapid post-treatment expansion, then contraction, generally preceding radiologic response, marked tumor-resident clones.

Trimming stripped 5 bases from V and 3 bases from J, with 14 bases between. Germline V lookup: CDR1 SGHTS, CDR2 YDEGEE. The CDR3 extends over 14 amino acids. All patients were mismatch repair deficient, assessed by either PCR or immunohistochemistry. TCRs were sequenced from a few patients responding to pembrolizumab. The specimen comprised peripheral blood, sampled roughly eight months after starting pembrolizumab. The sequence came from an adult with mismatch repair-deficient cancer. This chain joins TRBV5-8 and TRBJ1-2; no firm D call. CDR3 sequence: CASSSGRTYYGYTF. CDR3 DNA sequence: TGTGCCAGCAGTTCTGGACGGACTTACTATGGCTACACCTTC.